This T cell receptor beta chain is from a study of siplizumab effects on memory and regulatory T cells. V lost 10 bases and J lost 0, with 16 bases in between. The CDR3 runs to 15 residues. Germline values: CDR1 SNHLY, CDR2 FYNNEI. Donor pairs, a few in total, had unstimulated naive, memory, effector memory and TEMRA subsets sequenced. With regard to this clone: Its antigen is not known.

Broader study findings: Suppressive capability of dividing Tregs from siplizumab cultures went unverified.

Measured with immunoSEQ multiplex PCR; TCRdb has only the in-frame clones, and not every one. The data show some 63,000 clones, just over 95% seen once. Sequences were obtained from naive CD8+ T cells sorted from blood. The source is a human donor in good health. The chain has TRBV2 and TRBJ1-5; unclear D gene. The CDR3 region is CATSPGTISNQPQHF. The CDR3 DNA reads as TGTGCCACCTCCCCCGGAACTATTAGCAATCAGCCCCAGCATTTT.